Shown below are 22 T cell receptor beta chains from a single sample sequenced in a study of circulating and synovial CD4+ cells in juvenile arthritis. Profiled with immunoSEQ multiplex PCR; TCRdb holds only in-frame clones, not every one. Of about 39,000 clones in the sample, approximately 94% are singletons; the top ten hold 0.7%. Sequencing was carried out using CD4+ T cells from blood. These receptors were taken from a human donor with juvenile idiopathic arthritis.

The chain uses TRBV5-5 and TRBJ2-1, with 13 bases lining up with TRBD2. The CDR3 contains 17 residues. The J segment lost 0 bases and the V segment lost 4 bases, leaving 4 bases of the junction unmatched. Germline V lookup: CDR1 SGHKS, CDR2 YYEKEE (reference sequence). The CDR3 reads CASSPGLAGSSYNEQFF. The CDR3 DNA sequence: TGTGCCAGCAGCCCGGGACTAGCGGGGAGCTCCTACAATGAGCAGTTCTTC. The variable domain in full, with the rest retrieved from reference TRBV5-5 and TRBJ2-1, is DAGVTQSPTHLIKTRGQQVTLRCSPISGHKSVSWYQQVLGQGPQFIFQYYEKEERGRGNFPDRFSARQFPNYSSELNVNALLLGDSALYLCASSPGLAGSSYNEQFFGPGTRLTVL.

The chain carries TRBV5-4 and TRBJ1-2; 10 nucleotides agree with TRBD1. The J segment lost 8 bases and the V segment lost 0 bases, leaving 1 base of the junction unmatched. CDR3 length: 13 amino acids. Germline loops: CDR1 SGHNT, CDR2 YYREEE (reference sequence). Here the CDR3 DNA reads TGTGCCAGCAGCTTGGGGGACAGGGGCGGCTACACCTTC. Residues: CASSLGDRGGYTF.

This clone was observed a single time. This chain uses TRBV11-3 with TRBJ1-1; TRBD1 matches 7 bases. The CDR3 has 15 residues. The V gene end was trimmed by 4 bases and the J gene end by 4 bases; junction bases not matched to a gene: 9. Germline values: CDR1 SGHNT, CDR2 YENEEA. CDR3: CASSSGGEGFTEAFF. DNA for the CDR3: TGTGCCAGCAGCTCAGGGGGAGAGGGATTCACTGAAGCTTTCTTT. Using reference TRBV11-3 and TRBJ1-1 for the parts outside the CDR3, the full variable domain is EAGVVQSPRYKIIEKKQPVAFWCNPISGHNTLYWYLQNLGQGPELLIRYENEEAVDDSQLPKDRFSAERLKGVDSTLKIQPAELGDSAVYLCASSSGGEGFTEAFFGQGTRLTVV.

This sequence joins TRBV19 and TRBJ1-5, with TRBD1 matching over 7 bases. This CDR3 region has 18 residues. V shed 4 bases and J 0 bases; nucleotides not matched to a gene: 12. Germline CDR1 LNHDA, CDR2 SQIVND (reference sequence). This CDR3 is CASSNPGTARYSNQPQHF. The CDR3 nucleotides read TGTGCCAGTAGTAACCCCGGGACAGCGAGGTATAGCAATCAGCCCCAGCATTTT.

The chain employs TRBV27 and TRBJ1-2, with a weak D call TRBD1 (6 bases). CDR1 is MNHEY, CDR2 SMNVEV, per germline (reference sequence). Between the trimmed V and J ends, which lost 4 bases and 8 bases, there was a span of 14 bases. The CDR3 is 13 residues long. CDR3 coding DNA: TGTGCCAGCAGTTCAAACACAGGGTGGGGCTACACCTTC. Amino acids: CASSSNTGWGYTF.

The gene calls are TRBV10-3 and TRBJ2-1, with D perhaps matching TRBD1 (5 bases). Germline CDR1 and CDR2: ENHRY and SYGVKD. The CDR3 length is 13 residues. Deletions cut 0 bases from V and 10 bases from J, with 10 bases between. CDR3 nucleotides: TGTGCCATCAGTGAGTCTAACGGACAAGAGCAGTTCTTC. This encodes CAISESNGQEQFF.

The J gene is TRBJ2-1, the V gene TRBV4-3, with D uncertain. CDR3 length: 14 amino acids. Germline lookup yields CDR1 LGHNA and CDR2 YSLEER. V dropped 2 bases and J dropped 9 bases, with 14 bases sitting between them. The CDR3 region has the DNA TGCGCCAGCAGCCAACTTTGGGCGAACGCTGAGCAGTTCTTC. Residues: CASSQLWANAEQFF.

The CDR3 region is CASGLVGVEKLFF. The CDR3 DNA is TGTGCTAGTGGCCTCGTGGGCGTTGAAAAACTGTTTTTT. The rearrangement uses TRBV12-5 and TRBJ1-4; D uncertain. Trimming took off 6 bases at V and 7 bases at J, with 12 bases between the two ends. This CDR3 is built from 13 residues. Germline V CDR1 and CDR2: LGHNT, FRNRAP. The full variable domain, rest sourced from reference TRBV12-5 and TRBJ1-4, is DARVTQTPRHKVTEMGQEVTMRCQPILGHNTVFWYRQTMMQGLELLAYFRNRAPLDDSGMPKDRFSAEMPDATLATLKIQPSEPRDSAVYFCASGLVGVEKLFFGSGTQLSVL.

This chain uses TRBV12-5 with TRBJ1-2; TRBD1 might be the D (5 bases). The CDR3 runs to 12 residues. The germline V gene encodes CDR1 LGHNT and CDR2 FRNRAP. V shed 7 bases and J shed 5 bases, with 11 bases lying between them. CDR3 sequence (DNA): TGTGCTAGTGAACAGGCAATATATGGCTACACCTTC. This gives the protein CASEQAIYGYTF. The full variable domain, with the rest looked up from reference TRBV12-5 and TRBJ1-2, is DARVTQTPRHKVTEMGQEVTMRCQPILGHNTVFWYRQTMMQGLELLAYFRNRAPLDDSGMPKDRFSAEMPDATLATLKIQPSEPRDSAVYFCASEQAIYGYTFGSGTRLTVV.

The chain has TRBV4-3 and TRBJ2-1; the match to TRBD1 covers 7 bases. Germline-derived CDR1 and CDR2 are LGHNA and YSLEER. This CDR3 has 18 residues. After removal of 4 bases from V and 0 bases from J, the junction contained 12 bases not matched to a gene. Here the CDR3 DNA reads TGCGCCAGCAGCCGCCAGCAGCAGGGGGACAGCTCCTACAATGAGCAGTTCTTC. It is translated as CASSRQQQGDSSYNEQFF.

On this clone itself: Other DNA variants within this sample encode the same CDR3. The CDR3 region is CASTNSNNSPLHF. The CDR3 DNA sequence: TGTGCCAGCACTAATTCTAATAATTCACCCCTCCACTTT. The genes are TRBV6-5 and TRBJ1-6; D remains ambiguous. The germline V gene has CDR1 MNHEY and CDR2 SVGAGI. Trimming cost V 7 bases and J 5 bases, with 9 bases left between them. The CDR3 is 13 residues long.

The gene calls are TRBV6-5 and TRBJ1-2; 8 nucleotides align to TRBD1. J gave up 6 bases and V 10 bases, and 7 bases lay outside the gene matches. The length of the CDR3 is 12 residues. Germline values: CDR1 MNHEY, CDR2 SVGAGI. DNA of the CDR3: TGTGCCATATTCGACAGGGGTAATGGCTACACCTTC. It specifies CAIFDRGNGYTF.

This CDR3 reads CASSLPGVSYNEQFF. The CDR3 bases are TGCGCCAGCAGCTTACCAGGGGTCTCCTACAATGAGCAGTTCTTC. The V gene is TRBV5-1, the J gene TRBJ2-1, with D possibly TRBD1 on 6 matching bases. The V end lost 2 bases, the J end lost 0 bases, and 9 bases lay between the germline ends. CDR1 SGHRS and CDR2 YFSETQ come from the germline V gene. This CDR3 is built from 15 residues. The variable domain in full, completed from reference TRBV5-1 and TRBJ2-1, reads KAGVTQTPRYLIKTRGQQVTLSCSPISGHRSVSWYQQTPGQGLQFLFEYFSETQRNKGNFPGRFSGRQFSNSRSEMNVSTLELGDSALYLCASSLPGVSYNEQFFGPGTRLTVL.

This clone was seen only once. The CDR3 reads CASETGSRETQYF. CDR3 coding DNA: TGTGCCAGCGAGACCGGGAGTCGAGAGACCCAGTACTTC. V and J are TRBV6-1 and TRBJ2-5; a possible D gene is TRBD2 (6 bases). From germline, CDR1 is MNHNS and CDR2 SASEGT. Deletions cut 8 bases from V and 4 bases from J, with 14 bases between. The CDR3 runs 13 residues.

This clone came up once. The chain combines TRBV7-3 with TRBJ2-2; 8 bases agree with TRBD1. Germline V gene lookup returns CDR1 SGHTA and CDR2 FQGTGA. This CDR3 is 16 amino acids long. V shed 2 bases, J shed 7 bases, and the junction held 9 bases outside the gene matches. This chain's CDR3 is CASSLGGGTGVGELFF. As DNA, the CDR3 is TGTGCCAGCAGCTTAGGGGGCGGGACAGGAGTCGGGGAGCTGTTTTTT.

The rearrangement uses TRBV7-9 and TRBJ1-2, with D perhaps matching TRBD1 (5 bases). The CDR3 sequence is 15 residues long. Germline CDR1 and CDR2: SEHNR and FQNEAQ (reference sequence). Trimming stripped 3 bases from V and 5 bases from J, with 16 bases between. CDR3 in DNA: TGTGCCAGCAGCTTTGGGCAGGGCGCGAGGTATGGCTACACCTTC. Its protein product is CASSFGQGARYGYTF.

V usage is TRBV19 and J usage is TRBJ1-1; possible D gene TRBD1, 5 bases. With 3 bases removed from V and 1 base from J, the gap between germline ends came to 9 bases. This CDR3 comprises 14 residues. The germline gives CDR1 LNHDA, CDR2 SQIVND (reference sequence). The chain's CDR3 is CASSILQGNTEAFF. The CDR3, as DNA: TGTGCCAGTAGTATTCTCCAGGGGAACACTGAAGCTTTCTTT.

In this sample, this clone turned up once. The gene calls are TRBV19 and TRBJ2-2, with D possibly TRBD2 on 5 matching bases. Trimming took off 10 bases at V and 4 bases at J, with 16 bases between the two ends. This CDR3 has 14 residues. Germline V gene sequence: CDR1 LNHDA, CDR2 SQIVND (reference sequence). The CDR3 here is CAKNLDCATGELFF. DNA for the CDR3: TGTGCCAAAAACCTGGACTGTGCCACCGGGGAGCTGTTTTTT. Full variable domain (remainder filled in from reference TRBV19 and TRBJ2-2): DGGITQSPKYLFRKEGQNVTLSCEQNLNHDAMYWYRQDPGQGLRLIYYSQIVNDFQKGDIAEGYSVSREKKESFPLTVTSAQKNPTAFYLCAKNLDCATGELFFGEGSRLTVL.

The rearrangement links TRBV18 to TRBJ1-1; the match to TRBD1 covers 7 bases. There are 16 residues in the CDR3. V trimming: 1 base; J trimming: 7 bases; junction bases outside the gene matches: 12. The germline gives CDR1 KGHSH, CDR2 LQKENI. The CDR3 DNA sequence: TGTGCCAGCTCACCACAGCCAGACAGGGTATCCATTGAAGCTTTCTTT. Amino acid sequence: CASSPQPDRVSIEAFF.

This chain joins TRBV7-9 and TRBJ2-7, with D maybe TRBD1 (7 bases). The CDR3 length is 17 residues. Germline V gene lookup returns CDR1 SEHNR and CDR2 FQNEAQ (reference sequence). V was cut by 3 bases and J by 0 bases, with 18 bases left in between. The CDR3: CASSLGRGELSSYEQYF. The CDR3 nucleotides read TGTGCCAGCAGCTTGGGCAGGGGGGAACTAAGCTCCTACGAGCAGTACTTC.

This chain links TRBV7-3 with TRBJ1-2; tentatively, D is TRBD1 (5 bases). The germline gives CDR1 SGHTA, CDR2 FQGTGA. V shed 8 bases and J shed 4 bases, with 14 bases lying between them. CDR3 length: 13 residues. CDR3 protein: CASAPTELYGYTF. In DNA form, the CDR3 reads TGTGCCAGCGCACCGACAGAACTCTATGGCTACACCTTC.

The chain has TRBV9 and TRBJ2-3; the D is unclear. Per the germline V gene, CDR1 is SGDLS and CDR2 is YYNGEE. This CDR3 has 14 residues. V lost 0 bases to trimming and J lost 1 base, with 6 bases between them. The CDR3, as DNA: TGTGCCAGCAGCGTAGAAAGCGGCACAGATACGCAGTATTTT. Its protein is CASSVESGTDTQYF.